These T cell receptor beta chains were read from a single sample in a study of CD8+ T cells in alopecia areata. Profiling relied on immunoSEQ multiplex PCR, and the TCRdb table lists in-frame clones only, not all of them. The table has 250,000 to 350,000 clones, 60% seen once. Source: CD4+ T cells sorted from blood, taken at approximately week 52, from a patient treated with tofacitinib. All receptors come from a human donor with alopecia areata. Both conserved end residues are part of each CDR3. D genes are given only for firm matches. Clone size is shown for a subset of rows, as once, few, many or a class of expanded clone.

v_call	j_call	d_call	clone_size	cdr3_aa	cdr3_nt
TRBV6-1	TRBJ1-6	TRBD1	.	CASSLDRVNSPLHF	TGTGCCAGCAGCCTTGACAGGGTTAATTCACCCCTCCACTTT
TRBV29-1	TRBJ2-2	.	few	CSVEKGTGELFF	TGCAGCGTTGAAAAGGGCACCGGGGAGCTGTTTTTT
TRBV7-9	TRBJ1-5	TRBD1	.	CASSLGDSGNQPQHF	TGTGCCAGCAGCTTAGGGGACAGTGGCAATCAGCCCCAGCATTTT
TRBV30	TRBJ2-7	.	.	CAWRRAWDAYEQYF	TGTGCCTGGAGAAGGGCTTGGGACGCCTACGAGCAGTACTTC
TRBV5-1	TRBJ1-1	.	.	CASSLFFGRNTEAFF	TGCGCCAGCAGCTTGTTTTTCGGACGGAACACTGAAGCTTTCTTT
TRBV30	TRBJ2-3	TRBD1	.	CAWRDRGLSDTQYF	TGTGCCTGGAGAGACAGGGGGCTCTCAGATACGCAGTATTTT
TRBV5-6	TRBJ2-7	.	.	CATYRTGIPYEQYF	TGTGCCACCTATCGGACGGGAATACCCTACGAGCAGTACTTC
TRBV5-6	TRBJ2-1	.	once	CASSLRYNEQFF	TGTGCCAGCAGCTTGAGGTACAATGAGCAGTTCTTC
TRBV5-1	TRBJ2-5	.	.	CASSLRQERYQETQYF	TGCGCCAGCAGCTTGAGGCAGGAGAGGTATCAAGAGACCCAGTACTTC
TRBV4-2	TRBJ2-3	.	.	CASSRVQGGGNTQYF	TGTGCCAGCAGCCGCGTCCAGGGGGGAGGTAATACGCAGTATTTT
TRBV20-1	TRBJ1-1	.	.	CSASGDTEAFF	TGCAGTGCTAGTGGGGACACTGAAGCTTTCTTT
TRBV29-1	TRBJ2-3	.	once	CSVELVRSDTQYF	TGCAGCGTTGAGCTAGTTCGGTCAGATACGCAGTATTTT
TRBV7-2	TRBJ2-3	TRBD1	.	CASSGQGTQYF	TGTGCCAGCAGCGGACAGGGCACGCAGTATTTT
TRBV2	TRBJ2-7	.	many	CASSAQGFNEQYF	TGTGCCAGCAGTGCACAGGGTTTCAACGAGCAGTACTTC
TRBV5-1	TRBJ2-4	.	.	CASSFEGIGNIQYF	TGCGCCAGCAGCTTTGAGGGCATAGGGAACATTCAGTACTTC
TRBV7-9	TRBJ1-1	.	few	CASSLDRGLSTEAFF	TGTGCCAGCAGCTTAGATCGAGGACTGAGCACTGAAGCTTTCTTT
TRBV30	TRBJ2-7	TRBD1	.	CAWSRGQGIITYEQYF	TGTGCCTGGAGCCGGGGACAGGGCATAATTACCTACGAGCAGTACTTC
TRBV15	TRBJ1-2	TRBD1	.	CATSRDPGGDGYTF	TGTGCCACCAGCAGAGATCCAGGGGGTGATGGCTACACCTTC
TRBV5-1	TRBJ1-2	.	.	CASSPQGYDGYTF	TGCGCCAGCAGCCCACAGGGTTATGATGGCTACACCTTC
TRBV6-1	TRBJ2-7	.	.	CASSEWDEQYF	TGTGCCAGCAGTGAGTGGGACGAGCAGTACTTC
TRBV5-1	TRBJ2-1	.	once	CASSLIGGSYNEQFF	TGCGCCAGCAGCTTAATCGGGGGCTCCTACAATGAGCAGTTCTTC
TRBV4-1	TRBJ2-3	.	.	CASSQVSPFDADTQYF	TGCGCCAGCAGCCAAGTGTCCCCATTCGACGCAGATACGCAGTATTTT
TRBV15	TRBJ1-5	.	.	CATSLSPNQPQHF	TGTGCCACCAGCCTGTCTCCGAATCAGCCCCAGCATTTT
TRBV5-1	TRBJ2-2	TRBD1	.	CASSEGAWTGELFF	TGCGCCAGCAGCGAGGGGGCGTGGACCGGGGAGCTGTTTTTT
TRBV4-2	TRBJ1-2	TRBD1	few	CASSQLGTDYGYTF	TGTGCCAGCAGCCAGCTCGGGACAGACTATGGCTACACCTTC
TRBV9	TRBJ1-2	.	.	CASMIEQNYGYTF	TGTGCCAGCATGATCGAACAGAACTATGGCTACACCTTC
TRBV25-1	TRBJ2-5	.	.	CASSEPGGLTQYF	TGTGCCAGCAGTGAACCCGGTGGGCTGACCCAGTACTTC
TRBV5-1	TRBJ2-5	.	.	CASSPGEGETQYF	TGCGCCAGCAGCCCAGGGGAGGGAGAGACCCAGTACTTC
TRBV9	TRBJ2-2	TRBD2	few	CATSSGPTGELFF	TGTGCCACCTCTAGCGGGCCCACCGGGGAGCTGTTTTTT
TRBV7-2	TRBJ2-7	.	few	CASSLRPAYEQYF	TGTGCCAGCAGCCTTAGGCCAGCCTACGAGCAGTACTTC
TRBV29-1	TRBJ2-3	.	few	CSVRGQNTDTQYF	TGCAGCGTACGGGGGCAAAACACAGATACGCAGTATTTT
TRBV4-1	TRBJ1-5	.	.	CASSQDSTDRQPQHF	TGCGCCAGCAGCCAAGATTCGACGGACAGACAGCCCCAGCATTTT
TRBV14	TRBJ2-2	.	few	CASSHRTGMNTGELFF	TGTGCCAGCAGCCACAGAACAGGGATGAACACCGGGGAGCTGTTTTTT
TRBV29-1	TRBJ2-3	.	.	CSGKLADTQYF	TGCAGCGGAAAATTGGCAGATACGCAGTATTTT
TRBV29-1	TRBJ2-1	.	few	CSVETARGAPKYNEQFF	TGCAGCGTTGAAACAGCCAGGGGGGCACCGAAATACAATGAGCAGTTCTTC
TRBV7-2	TRBJ1-1	TRBD1	.	CASSPGGAQYTEAFF	TGTGCCAGCAGCCCAGGGGGGGCGCAATACACTGAAGCTTTCTTT
TRBV5-1	TRBJ1-3	TRBD1	.	CASSRTGENTIYF	TGCGCCAGCAGCCGGACAGGGGAAAACACCATATATTTT
TRBV29-1	TRBJ1-2	.	once	CSVEVTRNYGYTF	TGCAGCGTTGAGGTGACCAGGAACTATGGCTACACCTTC
TRBV10-3	TRBJ2-7	TRBD1	.	CAIRRSGSPGQGFFSYEQYF	TGTGCCATACGCCGGTCAGGTAGCCCGGGACAGGGTTTCTTCTCCTACGAGCAGTACTTC
TRBV5-1	TRBJ2-2	.	.	CASSLDVGDTGELFF	TGCGCCAGCAGCTTGGATGTTGGAGACACCGGGGAGCTGTTTTTT
TRBV30	TRBJ1-2	.	.	CAWSSGKNYGYTF	TGTGCCTGGAGTTCAGGGAAGAACTATGGCTACACCTTC
TRBV12-5	TRBJ2-3	.	few	CASGFAQRTDTQYF	TGTGCTAGTGGTTTCGCCCAGCGCACAGATACGCAGTATTTT
TRBV30	TRBJ1-2	TRBD1	.	CAWSVPGAGTVPFNYGYTF	TGTGCCTGGAGTGTACCTGGGGCCGGGACAGTCCCTTTTAACTATGGCTACACCTTC
TRBV11-1	TRBJ2-5	.	.	CASSTRTNGPETQYF	TGTGCCAGCAGCACTCGGACTAACGGCCCAGAGACCCAGTACTTC
TRBV4-1	TRBJ1-1	.	few	CASSQEGRRNTEAFF	TGCGCCAGCAGCCAAGAAGGGCGGAGGAACACTGAAGCTTTCTTT
TRBV30	TRBJ1-1	.	.	CAWRLGGVAEAFF	TGTGCCTGGAGACTAGGGGGGGTAGCCGAAGCTTTCTTT
TRBV7-9	TRBJ1-1	.	few	CASSSRRREAFF	TGTGCCAGCAGCTCCCGAAGGAGGGAAGCTTTCTTT
TRBV2	TRBJ2-1	TRBD2	few	CASKSEGLEINEQFF	TGTGCCAGCAAGAGTGAGGGACTAGAAATAAATGAGCAGTTCTTC
TRBV29-1	TRBJ2-5	TRBD1	few	CSAQTGAWVETQYF	TGCAGCGCCCAGACAGGGGCCTGGGTAGAGACCCAGTACTTC
TRBV5-4	TRBJ2-6	TRBD1	.	CASSLGQDRGQSGANVLTF	TGTGCCAGCAGCTTGGGTCAGGACAGGGGGCAGTCTGGGGCCAACGTCCTGACTTTC
TRBV5-1	TRBJ2-7	.	.	CASSLSQGTYEQYF	TGCGCCAGCAGTCTGTCACAGGGAACCTACGAGCAGTACTTC
TRBV6-5	TRBJ1-2	TRBD1	.	CASSRTGDYYGYTF	TGTGCCAGCAGTAGGACAGGAGACTACTATGGCTACACCTTC
TRBV5-6	TRBJ2-4	.	few	CASSVRQIAKNIQYF	TGTGCCAGCAGCGTCAGACAGATAGCCAAAAACATTCAGTACTTC
TRBV10-3	TRBJ1-3	TRBD1	.	CAISPGQLNSGNTIYF	TGTGCCATCAGCCCGGGACAGTTAAACTCTGGAAACACCATATATTTT
TRBV6-5	TRBJ2-1	TRBD2	.	CASSYAPAGVQNEQFF	TGTGCCAGCAGTTACGCCCCAGCGGGAGTACAGAATGAGCAGTTCTTC
TRBV15	TRBJ1-1	TRBD1	.	CATSRSAGGRNTEAFF	TGTGCCACCAGCAGGTCGGCAGGGGGAAGGAACACTGAAGCTTTCTTT
TRBV7-2	TRBJ2-7	.	.	CASSLLAVGGGYEQYF	TGTGCCAGCAGCTTATTAGCGGTAGGAGGCGGCTACGAGCAGTACTTC
TRBV30	TRBJ2-7	TRBD1	.	CAWSRTGTGPYEQYF	TGTGCCTGGAGTCGAACCGGGACAGGCCCCTACGAGCAGTACTTC
TRBV6-5	TRBJ2-2	TRBD2	few	CASSYGQGGTGELFF	TGTGCCAGCAGTTACGGGCAGGGAGGGACCGGGGAGCTGTTTTTT
TRBV6-5	TRBJ1-6	TRBD1	.	CASSYFGQGDSPLHF	TGTGCCAGCAGTTACTTCGGACAGGGCGACTCACCCCTCCACTTT